This entry lists 7 T cell receptor beta chains sequenced from one sample in a study of neurological immune-mediated disorders. TCRdb called the 5' RACE reads again in MiXCR, with one record for every CDR3 protein. This table holds around 16,000 distinct CDR3 sequences, 8.5% to 10% found once. Sample: CD8+ T cells from blood. The receptors were gathered from a man in his fifties in good health.

There are many counts of this clonotype. The chain joins TRBV27 to TRBJ2-5, with unresolved D. Germline V gives CDR1 MNHEY, CDR2 SMNVEV (reference sequence). The germline V and J ends were trimmed by 5 bases and 7 bases, with 14 bases remaining between them. This CDR3 contains 13 residues. The CDR3 is CASSPLTFGTQYF. Here the CDR3 DNA reads TGTGCCAGCAGTCCCCTTACGTTTGGGACCCAGTACTTC.

This clonotype was picked up many times. V gene TRBV29-1 combines with J gene TRBJ2-5; D remains ambiguous. Per germline, CDR1 SQVTM and CDR2 ANQGSEA. This CDR3 is 14 amino acids long. The germline V and J ends were trimmed by 3 bases and 5 bases, with 16 bases remaining between them. The CDR3 nucleotides read TGCAGCGTTGATTTGGCAAAGAATGAGGAGACCCAGTACTTC. As protein: CSVDLAKNEETQYF.

This clonotype was found many times. The chain couples TRBV4-2 to TRBJ2-6; a weak D match, TRBD1 (6 bases). Germline values: CDR1 LGHNA, CDR2 YNFKEQ. The V end lost 0 bases, the J end lost 0 bases, and 9 bases lay between the germline ends. The CDR3 is 17 amino acids. The CDR3 DNA sequence: TGTGCCAGCAGCCAAGATGAAGGGGGCTCTGGGGCCAACGTCCTGACTTTC. Its protein product is CASSQDEGGSGANVLTF.

Many counts were recorded for this clonotype. V usage is TRBV7-9 and J usage is TRBJ2-1; 8 bases map to TRBD2. CDR3 length: 14 amino acids. With 4 bases clipped from V and 14 bases from J, the junction kept 13 bases outside the gene matches. Germline V gene data show CDR1 as SEHNR and CDR2 as FQNEAQ (reference sequence). DNA for the CDR3: TGTGCCAGCAGCTCCCAAGATCTCGGGACTAGAGAGTTCTTC. Translating gives CASSSQDLGTREFF.

This clonotype was picked up many times. V usage is TRBV7-6 and J usage is TRBJ2-1; D not resolved. The CDR3 is 17 residues long. V lost 1 base and J 2 bases, leaving 15 bases between the germline ends. Looked up from germline, CDR1 is SGHVS and CDR2 is FNYEAQ. Here the CDR3 DNA reads TGTGCCAGCAGCTTAGTATTCTCGACGAACACCTACAATGAGCAGTTCTTC. The encoded protein is CASSLVFSTNTYNEQFF.

This clonotype appeared many times. The CDR3 bases are TGTGCCAGCAGCGTAGCCGGGGCCATGGATACGCAGTATTTT. Its protein is CASSVAGAMDTQYF. The chain is built from TRBV9 and TRBJ2-3, with D possibly called TRBD1 or TRBD2 (5 bases each). The V end was cut by 0 bases, the J end by 6 bases, with 11 bases between. CDR3 length equals 14 residues. CDR1 and CDR2 from the germline V gene are SGDLS and YYNGEE.

This clonotype was seen only once. The chain combines TRBV2 with TRBJ2-7; 7 bases align to TRBD2. This CDR3 region has 13 residues. The V segment lost 7 bases and the J segment 5 bases; nucleotides outside the gene matches: 8. Germline loops: CDR1 SNHLY, CDR2 FYNNEI. The CDR3 region has the DNA TGTGCCAGCACCGAGCGGGGAAGCAACGAGCAGTACTTC. As protein: CASTERGSNEQYF. Based on the CDR3 plus reference TRBV2 and TRBJ2-7, the full variable domain is EPEVTQTPSHQVTQMGQEVILRCVPISNHLYFYWYRQILGQKVEFLVSFYNNEISEKSEIFDDQFSVERPDGSNFTLKIRSTKLEDSAMYFCASTERGSNEQYFGPGTRLTVT.